Presented here are 26 T cell receptor beta chains from one specimen sequenced in a study of T-cell memory formation after mild COVID-19. MiXCR, run by TCRdb on the 5' RACE reads, gives a single entry per CDR3 protein. The table shows about 290,000 distinct CDR3 sequences, with approximately 18% occurring only once. The sample taken for sequencing was PBMCs or a T cell subset sorted from them (not recorded which). The origin of the receptors is a man aged 18 to 29 who had mild COVID-19 (a few samples of this study predate the infection). Cell type and time point are not known.

The chain joins TRBV2 to TRBJ2-2; D unresolved. V lost 0 bases, J lost 7 bases, and 6 bases lay in between. Germline CDR1 SNHLY, CDR2 FYNNEI. This CDR3 has 13 amino acids. The CDR3 region is CASSEAPVGELFF. The CDR3 DNA is TGTGCCAGCAGTGAAGCGCCGGTCGGGGAGCTGTTTTTT.

The chain links TRBV6-5 to TRBJ1-2; 10 bases are a match to TRBD1. CDR1 is MNHEY and CDR2 is SVGAGI in the germline V gene. The V segment lost 2 bases and the J segment 6 bases; nucleotides outside the gene matches: 6. CDR3 size: 15 residues. This CDR3 reads CASSYLGQGDNGYTF. CDR3 DNA: TGTGCCAGCAGTTACCTTGGACAGGGGGACAATGGCTACACCTTC.

The CDR3 sequence: CASSLRSLVGYTF. DNA of the CDR3: TGTGCCAGCAGTCTCAGGTCCTTGGTTGGCTACACCTTC. The chain links TRBV6-2 or TRBV6-3 to TRBJ1-2; no firm D call. Germline-derived CDR1 and CDR2 are MNHEY and SVGEGT. Trimming cost V 5 bases and J 7 bases, with 14 bases left between them. There are 13 residues in the CDR3.

V usage is TRBV7-6 and J usage is TRBJ1-6, with D possibly TRBD1 on 6 matching bases. The germline V gene encodes CDR1 SGHVS and CDR2 FNYEAQ. V dropped 1 base and J dropped 11 bases, with 18 bases sitting between them. The CDR3 is 16 residues long. CDR3 loop: CASSLEGDVRRTPLHF. In DNA, the CDR3 is TGTGCCAGCAGCTTAGAGGGGGATGTGCGAAGGACACCCCTCCACTTT.

The chain couples TRBV4-1 to TRBJ1-6; 9 nucleotides match TRBD1. Trimming removed 3 bases from V and 11 bases from J; junction bases left unmatched: 5. The CDR3 loop spans 14 amino acids. CDR1 is MGHRA and CDR2 is YSYEKL in the germline V gene. As DNA, the CDR3 is TGCGCCAGCAGCCAGCCCGGGACAGGGACACCCCTCCACTTT. This codes for CASSQPGTGTPLHF.

The table lists this clonotype with a few counts. The chain is built from TRBV4-1 and TRBJ2-7; no definite D call. Germline CDR1 and CDR2: MGHRA and YSYEKL. Between the trimmed V and J ends, which lost 0 bases and 2 bases, there was a span of 5 bases. The CDR3 is made up of 13 amino acids. The CDR3 sequence is CASSQDVPYEQYV. CDR3 DNA sequence: TGCGCCAGCAGCCAAGATGTTCCCTACGAGCAGTACGTC.

The chain recombines TRBV30 with TRBJ2-5; weak D call: TRBD2 (5 bases). The ends were cut back, 4 bases at V and 6 bases at J, with 15 bases in the middle. The CDR3 totals 13 residues. Germline CDR1 GTSNPN, CDR2 SVGIG (reference sequence). CDR3 DNA: TGTGCCTGGACGATCCGGGATAGCAAGACCCAGTACTTC. Protein sequence: CAWTIRDSKTQYF.

V usage is TRBV12-3 or TRBV12-4 and J usage is TRBJ2-3; the match to TRBD1 covers 9 bases. The CDR3 is 14 residues long. V shed 4 bases, J shed 8 bases, and the junction held 7 bases outside the gene matches. The DNA for the CDR3 is TGTGCCAGCAGTTCTACAGGGGGCGCGGGTACGCAGTATTTT. Protein: CASSSTGGAGTQYF.

This clonotype was detected only a few times. This sequence joins TRBV14 and TRBJ2-2; D remains ambiguous. This CDR3 has 15 amino acids. With 1 base removed from V and 8 bases from J, the gap between germline ends came to 14 bases. Germline V gene data show CDR1 as SGHDN and CDR2 as FVKESK. The CDR3 nucleotides are TGTGCCAGCAGCCAAGGTCTAGGGTTGTCGGGGGAGCTGTTTTTT. It is translated as CASSQGLGLSGELFF.

The chain has TRBV4-1 and TRBJ1-4, with 7 positions matching TRBD1. V trimming: 0 bases; J trimming: 14 bases; junction bases outside the gene matches: 6. In germline, CDR1 is MGHRA, CDR2 YSYEKL. This CDR3 has 13 amino acids. DNA for the CDR3: TGCGCCAGCAGCCAAGATCCAGGGGGGGTCCTGTTTTTT. Residues: CASSQDPGGVLFF.

This clonotype has just a few counts. V is TRBV5-1 and J is TRBJ1-6; D is perhaps TRBD1 (6 bases). The CDR3 has 15 residues. The germline V gene has CDR1 SGHRS and CDR2 YFSETQ. Trimming took off 0 bases at V and 8 bases at J, with 12 bases between the two ends. The CDR3 is CASSLEAGGYSPLHF. The DNA of the CDR3 is TGCGCCAGCAGCTTGGAGGCCGGGGGCTATTCACCCCTCCACTTT.

This clonotype was picked up a small number of times. The chain employs TRBV6-2 or TRBV6-3 and TRBJ2-5; 8 nucleotides match TRBD1. J was trimmed by 5 bases and V by 6 bases; bases with no gene match: 11. The length of the CDR3 is 15 residues. The germline V gene has CDR1 MNHEY and CDR2 SVGEGT. CDR3 amino acids: CASRHPDRDSETQYF. CDR3 DNA: TGTGCCAGCAGACACCCGGACAGGGATTCGGAGACCCAGTACTTC.

This clonotype was detected a few times. The chain combines TRBV6-5 with TRBJ1-3; D not resolved. CDR3 length: 14 amino acids. With 6 bases removed from V and 3 bases from J, the gap between germline ends came to 12 bases. In germline, CDR1 is MNHEY, CDR2 SVGAGI. CDR3 coding DNA: TGTGCCAGCAGCTACCGAGAATTTGGAAACACCATATATTTT. This codes for CASSYREFGNTIYF.

V and J are TRBV4-1 and TRBJ2-5, with D maybe TRBD2 (6 bases). CDR1 is MGHRA, CDR2 YSYEKL, per germline. The CDR3 consists of 16 residues. V lost 3 bases and J 3 bases, leaving 17 bases between the germline ends. The CDR3, as DNA: TGCGCCAGCAGCCAGCTGAGCGGGCTTGATAAAGAGACCCAGTACTTC. Its translation is CASSQLSGLDKETQYF.

This chain uses TRBV9 with TRBJ2-1; 7 bases match TRBD2. The trim removed 6 bases at V and 4 bases at J, leaving 10 bases unmatched. The CDR3 has 15 residues. Germline lookup yields CDR1 SGDLS and CDR2 YYNGEE. CDR3 nucleotide sequence: TGTGCCAGCACGGTGGGAGGGGTGGCATACAATGAGCAGTTCTTC. Its translation: CASTVGGVAYNEQFF.

This chain connects TRBV7-2 to TRBJ1-5; D not certain. Looked up from germline, CDR1 is SGHTA and CDR2 is FQGNSA. The V and J ends lost 5 bases and 6 bases respectively, with 14 bases between them. The CDR3 consists of 14 residues. The CDR3 loop is CASSARGRGQPQHF. DNA for the CDR3: TGTGCCAGCAGCGCTAGAGGCAGAGGTCAGCCCCAGCATTTT.

This clonotype was found a few times. The chain uses TRBV6-2 or TRBV6-3 and TRBJ1-2; no reliable D call. This CDR3 has 15 residues. CDR1 is MNHEY, CDR2 SVGEGT, per germline. The V and J ends lost 6 bases and 3 bases respectively, with 17 bases between them. CDR3 sequence (DNA): TGTGCCAGCAGCCTCGTCGAGGTCGTATACTATGGCTACACCTTC. Protein: CASSLVEVVYYGYTF.

This clonotype was observed a handful of times. The V gene is TRBV5-1, the J gene TRBJ2-1; D is uncertain. V lost 0 bases and J 3 bases, leaving 10 bases between the germline ends. In germline, CDR1 is SGHRS, CDR2 YFSETQ. The CDR3 has 15 residues. CDR3 in amino acids: CASSLVEPYYNEQFF. The CDR3 region has the DNA TGCGCCAGCAGCTTGGTAGAACCTTACTACAATGAGCAGTTCTTC.

This clonotype was counted only a few times. The V gene is TRBV6-5, the J gene TRBJ1-1; D may be TRBD1 (6 bases). The CDR3 consists of 14 residues. Germline loops: CDR1 MNHEY, CDR2 SVGAGI. Between the trimmed V and J ends, which lost 6 bases and 7 bases, there was a span of 18 bases. The CDR3: CASSTPRGGSEAFF. The CDR3 region has the DNA TGTGCCAGCAGCACCCCCCGGGGGGGCAGTGAAGCTTTCTTT.

The sample holds a few counts of this clonotype. The rearrangement uses TRBV5-1 and TRBJ2-2; 7 nucleotides match TRBD1. V shed 3 bases, J shed 2 bases, and the junction held 7 bases outside the gene matches. The germline CDR1 and CDR2 sequences are SGHRS and YFSETQ. The CDR3 is 16 residues long. Written as DNA, the CDR3 is TGCGCCAGCAGCTCGTGGGACAGAACCAACACCGGGGAGCTGTTTTTT. Translation gives CASSSWDRTNTGELFF.

This chain uses TRBV20-1 with TRBJ1-2, with a possible D match to TRBD1 (6 bases). The germline V gene has CDR1 DFQATT and CDR2 SNEGSKA (reference sequence). Trimming shortened V by 6 bases and J by 6 bases, and 20 bases separated the two germline ends. The CDR3 loop spans 14 amino acids. The CDR3: CSAFRREGGDGYTF. DNA for the CDR3: TGCAGTGCCTTCCGAAGGGAGGGGGGCGATGGCTACACCTTC.

This clonotype was seen more than once but under ten times. V is TRBV5-1 and J is TRBJ1-1; D may be TRBD1 (5 bases). Germline CDR1 reads SGHRS; CDR2 reads YFSETQ. The ends were cut back, 4 bases at V and 3 bases at J, with 16 bases in the middle. The CDR3 sequence is 15 residues long. As DNA, the CDR3 is TGCGCCAGCAGCGTCACCGGGACTCGAGACACTGAAGCTTTCTTT. It is translated as CASSVTGTRDTEAFF.

This clonotype was observed a handful of times. The chain uses TRBV4-1 and TRBJ1-1; TRBD1 agrees at 8 bases. Germline loops: CDR1 MGHRA, CDR2 YSYEKL. This CDR3 region has 15 residues. V trimming: 2 bases; J trimming: 5 bases; junction bases outside the gene matches: 7. CDR3 residues: CASSQMGQEITEAFF. In DNA form, the CDR3 reads TGCGCCAGCAGCCAAATGGGACAGGAGATTACTGAAGCTTTCTTT.

This clonotype was recorded at least ten times. The V and J genes are TRBV5-1 and TRBJ2-3; D possibly corresponds to TRBD2 (5 bases). Trimming stripped 4 bases from V and 5 bases from J, with 17 bases between. CDR1 is SGHRS, CDR2 YFSETQ, per germline. This CDR3 is built from 15 residues. The CDR3 DNA is TGCGCCAGCAGCCCCGGCGGGTCTGCAGGAGATACGCAGTATTTT. It codes for CASSPGGSAGDTQYF.

This clonotype turned up a few times. The chain combines TRBV6-5 with TRBJ2-1; tentatively, D is TRBD1 (5 bases). Germline loops: CDR1 MNHEY, CDR2 SVGAGI. The CDR3 loop spans 15 amino acids. V lost 4 bases, J lost 9 bases, and 19 bases lay in between. CDR3 amino acids: CASSLMGQPWGEQFF. The CDR3 coding sequence is TGTGCCAGCAGTTTAATGGGGCAACCCTGGGGTGAGCAGTTCTTC.

The V call is TRBV7-2, the J call TRBJ2-3; no definite D call. Germline V gives CDR1 SGHTA, CDR2 FQGNSA. V was trimmed by 1 base and J by 2 bases, leaving 10 bases between them. The CDR3 runs to 15 residues. CDR3 nucleotide sequence: TGTGCCAGCAGCTTAGGGGGAATCTCCACAGATACGCAGTATTTT. Translated: CASSLGGISTDTQYF.